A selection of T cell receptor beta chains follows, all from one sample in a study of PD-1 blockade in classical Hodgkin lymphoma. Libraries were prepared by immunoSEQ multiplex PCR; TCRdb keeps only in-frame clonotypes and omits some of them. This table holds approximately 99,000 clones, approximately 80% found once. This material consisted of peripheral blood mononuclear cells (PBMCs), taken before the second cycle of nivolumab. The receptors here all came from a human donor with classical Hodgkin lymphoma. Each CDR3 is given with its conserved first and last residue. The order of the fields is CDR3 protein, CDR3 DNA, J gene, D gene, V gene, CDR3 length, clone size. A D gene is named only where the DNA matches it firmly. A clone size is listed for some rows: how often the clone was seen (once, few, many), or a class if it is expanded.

CASSYSGSWGEKLFF,TGTGCCAGCAGTTACTCTGGATCCTGGGGTGAAAAACTGTTTTTT,TRBJ1-4,-,TRBV6-5,15,many
CASSIDPAEAFF,TGTGCCAGTAGTATAGATCCAGCCGAAGCTTTCTTT,TRBJ1-1,-,TRBV19,12,once
CASSPAAANTEAFF,TGTGCCAGCAGCCCGGCGGCGGCGAACACTGAAGCTTTCTTT,TRBJ1-1,-,TRBV7-6,14,few
CASSFGGRTGNTIYF,TGTGCCAGCAGCTTCGGGGGGCGAACTGGAAACACCATATATTTT,TRBJ1-3,-,TRBV13,15,-
CASSSLPGDTQYF,TGCGCCAGCAGCTCCCTCCCTGGGGATACGCAGTATTTT,TRBJ2-3,-,TRBV5-1,13,-
CASSPGTVTQAFF,TGTGCCAGCTCACCCGGGACAGTTACTCAAGCTTTCTTT,TRBJ1-1,TRBD1,TRBV18,13,once
CATEPGPPNYGYTF,TGTGCCACCGAACCTGGGCCCCCTAACTATGGCTACACCTTC,TRBJ1-2,-,TRBV28,14,-
CATSRDLKTGELFF,TGTGCCACCAGCAGAGATTTAAAAACCGGGGAGCTGTTTTTT,TRBJ2-2,-,TRBV15,14,-
CASNRGSNEQFF,TGCGCCAGCAACAGGGGGAGCAATGAGCAGTTCTTC,TRBJ2-1,TRBD1,TRBV10-2,12,-
CASSQLAGGPYYNEQFF,TGTGCCAGCTCACAACTAGCGGGAGGGCCGTATTACAATGAGCAGTTCTTC,TRBJ2-1,TRBD2,TRBV18,17,-
CASSQDLANGYTF,TGTGCCAGCAGCCAAGATTTAGCAAATGGCTACACCTTC,TRBJ1-2,-,TRBV14,13,-
CASTGYDEQFF,TGTGCCAGCACAGGGTATGATGAGCAGTTCTTC,TRBJ2-1,-,TRBV2,11,-